This note documents a single TCR beta chain sequence. Germline lookup yields CDR1 MNHNY and CDR2 SVGAGI (reference sequence). This CDR3 spans 16 amino acids. J lost 1 base, V lost 3 bases, and 8 bases had no gene match. The assay was immunoSEQ multiplex PCR, and TCRdb's table has in-frame clones only and misses some. The sample has roughly 230,000 clones; approximately 84% are singletons. This record comes from a study of blood T cell repertoires in COVID-19. Across the study: There were acute and convalescent COVID-19 samples, and they came from the United States, Italy and Spain. T cells, B-cell-depleted T cells, or PBMCs supplied cDNA or gDNA.

The clonotype originates from a man aged 35 to 55 with acute or convalescent COVID-19. The chain couples TRBV6-6 to TRBJ1-2; 7 positions agree with TRBD1. Sequencing used peripheral blood. CDR3 residues: CASSYFVAGGNYGYTF. The CDR3 region has the DNA TGTGCCAGCAGTTATTTTGTGGCAGGGGGTAACTATGGCTACACCTTC.